This TCR beta chain stems from a study of T cell repertoires in cytomegalovirus infection. The overall study: Signatures in public TCR beta sequences pointed to both CMV infection and matching HLA type.

The germline gives CDR1 SGHTA, CDR2 FQGNSA. V dropped 4 bases and J dropped 5; count of bases not matched to a gene: 10. The CDR3 is 16 residues long. Study findings and constraints: CMV-specific TCR beta clonotypes restricted by HLA-C dominated the ex vivo response.

Using its own MiXCR run on the reads, TCRdb lists one record per CDR3 protein. The sample lists hundreds of thousands of distinct CDR3 sequences, roughly 23% seen once, with 15% to 20% in the top ten. This clonotype was recorded at least ten times. Its antigen is as yet unknown. Sequenced input: CD8+ T cells from PBMCs. The chain couples TRBV7-2 to TRBJ2-1, with 8 bases identical to TRBD2. The receptor was derived from a human donor in good health (CMV status not recorded). Some clones in this sample may be carry-over from other donors' samples. Here the CDR3 reads CASSSGGIRWDNEQFF. In DNA form, the CDR3 reads TGTGCCAGCAGCTCGGGGGGGATCCGATGGGACAATGAGCAGTTCTTC.